These 23 T cell receptor beta chains share one sample of origin, sequenced in a study of OX40 agonist ivuxolimab in advanced cancers. Libraries were prepared by immunoSEQ multiplex PCR; TCRdb keeps only in-frame clonotypes and omits some of them. The sample lists 60,000 or so clones, about 80% occurring once. The sequenced sample was CD4+ or CD8+ T cells sorted from blood, obtained in a trial of the OX40 agonist ivuxolimab. The receptors were gathered from an adult with an advanced solid tumor such as melanoma, head and neck, liver or kidney cancer.

This clone occurred a few times. The chain employs TRBV19 and TRBJ1-1, with TRBD1 as a possible D gene (5 bases). The CDR3 contains 14 residues. V lost 3 bases and J lost 5, with 13 bases in between. In germline, CDR1 is LNHDA, CDR2 SQIVND (reference sequence). The DNA for the CDR3 is TGTGCCAGTAGTATTACGGGGGGAGTTACTGAAGCTTTCTTT. Its protein product is CASSITGGVTEAFF.

This clone was found a few times. The chain joins TRBV9 to TRBJ1-5, with D tentatively TRBD1 (5 bases). V lost 0 bases to trimming and J lost 4 bases, with 8 bases between them. Germline V CDR1 and CDR2: SGDLS, YYNGEE. This CDR3 region has 14 residues. The chain's CDR3 is CASSVGTQNQPQHF. For the CDR3, the DNA is TGTGCCAGCAGCGTAGGGACACAAAATCAGCCCCAGCATTTT.

CDR3 in amino acids: CAWSLRDTYNEQFF. The CDR3, as DNA: TGTGCCTGGAGTCTCCGGGACACCTACAATGAGCAGTTCTTC. The chain joins TRBV30 to TRBJ2-1; a weak D match, TRBD1 (6 bases). The CDR3 is 14 amino acids. V lost 2 bases to trimming and J lost 2 bases, with 10 bases between them. Per the germline V gene, CDR1 is GTSNPN and CDR2 is SVGIG (reference sequence).

This clone was recorded once. The genes are TRBV7-2 and TRBJ1-3; TRBD1 is a possible D gene (5 bases). Germline CDR1 and CDR2: SGHTA and FQGNSA. Trimming shortened V by 5 bases and J by 1 base, and 15 bases separated the two germline ends. This CDR3 region has 16 residues. CDR3 in DNA: TGTGCCAGCAGCAAAACATCGGGGGTATCTGGAAACACCATATATTTT. It codes for CASSKTSGVSGNTIYF.

This clone was picked up one time. This chain uses TRBV5-4 with TRBJ2-1, with TRBD1 identical over 7 bases. The V segment lost 2 bases and the J segment 2 bases; nucleotides outside the gene matches: 4. Germline V CDR1 and CDR2: SGHNT, YYREEE (reference sequence). The CDR3 extends over 15 amino acids. The CDR3 DNA sequence: TGTGCCAGCAGCTTAACAGGGGAAGCCTACAATGAGCAGTTCTTC. Protein sequence: CASSLTGEAYNEQFF.

The chain couples TRBV11-3 to TRBJ2-3; D may correspond to TRBD1 or TRBD2 (5 bases each). Germline assignment: CDR1 SGHNT and CDR2 YENEEA. V lost 1 base, J lost 0 bases, and 17 bases lay in between. This CDR3 region has 18 residues. The CDR3 DNA reads as TGTGCCAGCAGCTTAGTGGGCCTGACTACAGGTAGCACAGATACGCAGTATTTT. This translates into CASSLVGLTTGSTDTQYF.

The chain carries TRBV18 and TRBJ1-1; no firm D call. Trimming cost V 2 bases and J 1 base, with 14 bases left between them. The CDR3 spans 16 residues. Germline V lookup: CDR1 KGHSH, CDR2 LQKENI. CDR3 protein: CASSPVRQSENTEAFF. The DNA for the CDR3 is TGTGCCAGCTCACCAGTGCGACAATCCGAGAACACTGAAGCTTTCTTT.

V is TRBV15 and J is TRBJ2-7; D gene uncertain. This CDR3 has 13 residues. V was trimmed by 4 bases and J by 2 bases, leaving 9 bases between them. CDR1 and CDR2 from the germline V gene are LNHNV and YYDKDF (reference sequence). DNA of the CDR3: TGTGCCACCAGCAAGAGTGGGGCCTACGAGCAGTACTTC. Its translation: CATSKSGAYEQYF.

This chain uses TRBV5-1 with TRBJ2-3, with D possibly being TRBD1 (5 bases). CDR3 length: 14 amino acids. CDR1 and CDR2 (germline): SGHRS, YFSETQ. Between the trimmed V and J ends, which lost 1 base and 4 bases, there was a span of 10 bases. The CDR3 DNA sequence: TGCGCCAGCAGCTTGACGTCAGGGCCAGATACGCAGTATTTT. This codes for CASSLTSGPDTQYF.

The CDR3 reads CASSLSAGGPEETQYF. CDR3 sequence (DNA): TGTGCCAGCAGCTTGTCAGCGGGGGGGCCGGAAGAGACCCAGTACTTC. The chain joins TRBV5-4 to TRBJ2-5; 10 bases fit TRBD2. Germline V gene data show CDR1 as SGHNT and CDR2 as YYREEE (reference sequence). The J segment lost 3 bases and the V segment lost 1 base, leaving 6 bases of the junction unmatched. The CDR3 covers 16 residues.

The chain has TRBV29-1 and TRBJ2-7; perhaps D is TRBD1 or TRBD2 (5 bases each). CDR1 is SQVTM, CDR2 ANQGSEA, per germline. CDR3 length: 15 residues. Trimming removed 0 bases at V and 9 bases at J, with 21 bases between. As DNA, the CDR3 is TGCAGCGTTGAAGATCGCGGCGAGGGGCAGGGATCGCAGTACTTC. Translated, it gives CSVEDRGEGQGSQYF.

This clone was picked up a small number of times. The chain uses TRBV30 and TRBJ1-5, with TRBD1 as a possible D gene (5 bases). The CDR3 consists of 13 residues. Between the trimmed V and J ends, which lost 0 bases and 6 bases, there was a span of 9 bases. Germline lookup yields CDR1 GTSNPN and CDR2 SVGIG (reference sequence). CDR3 in DNA: TGTGCCTGGAGTGTACAGGATAGTCAGCCCCAGCATTTT. Amino acid sequence: CAWSVQDSQPQHF.

The V and J genes are TRBV4-2 and TRBJ2-2, with TRBD1 as a possible D gene (5 bases). Trimming left V 0 bases short and J 5 bases short, with 7 bases between. CDR1 and CDR2 (germline): LGHNA, YNFKEQ. The CDR3 loop spans 14 amino acids. CDR3 loop: CASSQERGTGELFF. CDR3 nucleotides: TGTGCCAGCAGCCAAGAAAGGGGAACCGGGGAGCTGTTTTTT.

The genes are TRBV21-1 and TRBJ2-3; TRBD1 is the table's D call and was not checked against the DNA. TRBV21-1 is reported as a pseudogene. The CDR3 totals 18 residues. In DNA form, the CDR3 reads TGTGCCAGCAGCAACCCCCGGGACAGGGGTCAGGGCACAGATACGCAGTATTTT. Its protein product is CASSNPRDRGQGTDTQYF.

This chain links TRBV28 with TRBJ2-6; a possible D gene is TRBD1 (6 bases). Trimming shortened V by 6 bases and J by 2 bases, and 14 bases separated the two germline ends. Per the germline V gene, CDR1 is MDHEN and CDR2 is SYDVKM. The CDR3 sequence is 16 residues long. The CDR3 sequence: CASRRDTSAGANVLTF. The CDR3 nucleotides are TGTGCCAGCAGACGGGACACGTCCGCTGGGGCCAACGTCCTGACTTTC.

The rearrangement joins TRBV9 to TRBJ2-3; D is uncertain. CDR3 size: 12 residues. The germline gives CDR1 SGDLS, CDR2 YYNGEE. V was trimmed by 0 bases and J by 5 bases, leaving 4 bases between them. This chain's CDR3 is CASSVDRDTQYF. CDR3 sequence (DNA): TGTGCCAGCAGCGTAGACAGAGATACGCAGTATTTT.

The chain links TRBV5-4 to TRBJ2-3; perhaps TRBD2 as D (6 bases). This CDR3 spans 16 amino acids. Trimming removed 4 bases from V and 0 bases from J, with 15 bases in between. The germline V gene has CDR1 SGHNT and CDR2 YYREEE (reference sequence). The CDR3 nucleotides read TGTGCCAGCAGCCAGAAGCAGCGGGCTAGCACAGATACGCAGTATTTT. Translation: CASSQKQRASTDTQYF.

This rearrangement joins TRBV18 to TRBJ2-1; D perhaps matches TRBD1 (6 bases). V was cut by 3 bases and J by 8 bases, with 17 bases left in between. Germline CDR1 is KGHSH and CDR2 is LQKENI. This CDR3 has 15 residues. CDR3 sequence: CASSPPDSLKDEQFF. CDR3 bases: TGTGCCAGCTCACCCCCGGACAGCTTGAAGGATGAGCAGTTCTTC.

The chain carries TRBV18 and TRBJ2-6; D remains ambiguous. Germline lookup yields CDR1 KGHSH and CDR2 LQKENI. The V end lost 2 bases, the J end lost 1 base, and 6 bases lay between the germline ends. CDR3 length equals 15 residues. Written as DNA, the CDR3 is TGTGCCAGCTCACCAGAAAGGTCTGGGGCCAACGTCCTGACTTTC. This codes for CASSPERSGANVLTF.

Only a few counts were recorded for this clone. V usage is TRBV7-8 and J usage is TRBJ2-3; 10 bases match TRBD2. J gave up 6 bases and V 5 bases, and 5 bases lay outside the gene matches. This CDR3 contains 14 residues. Germline V gene data show CDR1 as SGHVS and CDR2 as FQNEAQ. The CDR3 DNA reads as TGTGCCAGCAGCCGAAGCGGGGGGGCGGATACGCAGTATTTT. Translated, it gives CASSRSGGADTQYF.

This chain joins TRBV2 and TRBJ2-7; 7 bases match TRBD2. Looked up from germline, CDR1 is SNHLY and CDR2 is FYNNEI. V shed 5 bases and J 6 bases; nucleotides not matched to a gene: 13. The CDR3 covers 15 residues. The CDR3 nucleotides are TGTGCCAGCAGTTTCCGGGGGGACTCCTCTCGCGAGCAGTACTTC. It is translated as CASSFRGDSSREQYF.

This chain links TRBV28 with TRBJ1-2, with D maybe TRBD1 (6 bases). The CDR3 is 13 residues long. CDR1 MDHEN and CDR2 SYDVKM come from the germline V gene. V lost 2 bases and J lost 8, with 12 bases in between. This chain's CDR3 is CASSLGGAKGYTF. For the CDR3, the DNA is TGTGCCAGCAGTTTAGGGGGGGCGAAGGGCTACACCTTC.

The chain uses TRBV13 and TRBJ1-1; possible D gene TRBD1, 6 bases. Deletions cut 7 bases from V and 3 bases from J, with 18 bases between. In germline, CDR1 is PRHDT, CDR2 FYEKMQ (reference sequence). The CDR3 is 15 amino acids. The CDR3 bases are TGTGCCAGCACCCAGGGGCCTAGGGGTTACACTGAAGCTTTCTTT. It translates to CASTQGPRGYTEAFF.